This T cell receptor beta chain was profiled in a study of blood T cell repertoires in COVID-19. Overall study context: Nucleic acid was either cDNA or gDNA, and it came from T cells, B-cell-depleted T cells, or PBMCs.

Produced via immunoSEQ multiplex PCR; TCRdb's table is partial and in-frame only. The table lists about 180,000 clones, around 89% of them singletons, with 1.5% to 2% in the top ten. CDR3 length equals 15 residues. V was pared by 1 base and J by 3 bases, with 10 bases between. Germline V gene data show CDR1 as SGHTA and CDR2 as FQGTGA. The gene calls are TRBV7-3 and TRBJ2-1; D is undetermined. The sample comprised peripheral blood. The origin of this receptor is a man aged 18 to 30 who had recovered from COVID-19. CDR3 nucleotides: TGTGCCAGCAGCTTAAGTTCGACAAGCTACAATGAGCAGTTCTTC. Its protein is CASSLSSTSYNEQFF.